This T cell receptor (beta chain) was obtained from a study of shared clonotypes between healthy human individuals. At the level of the study: Researchers assigned three CD4 naive, three CD4 memory, two CD8 naive and one CD8 memory plate to each donor.

Trimming stripped 2 bases from V and 0 bases from J, with 10 bases between. The CDR3 consists of 16 residues. Per germline, CDR1 SGHDN and CDR2 FVKESK. Here immunoSEQ multiplex PCR was the method, and the copy in TCRdb shows in-frame clones only, minus some. Of some 1 million clones in the sample, about 74% were seen once. Sequenced input: memory CD4+ T cells sorted from blood. Subset in this sample: CD45RA-negative fraction. This TCR was sampled from a man aged 18 to 29 in good health. The V gene is TRBV14, the J gene TRBJ2-2; no clear D. CDR3 nucleotides: TGTGCCAGCAGCCAAAATCGGGTTTCGAACACCGGGGAGCTGTTTTTT. Translating it yields CASSQNRVSNTGELFF.